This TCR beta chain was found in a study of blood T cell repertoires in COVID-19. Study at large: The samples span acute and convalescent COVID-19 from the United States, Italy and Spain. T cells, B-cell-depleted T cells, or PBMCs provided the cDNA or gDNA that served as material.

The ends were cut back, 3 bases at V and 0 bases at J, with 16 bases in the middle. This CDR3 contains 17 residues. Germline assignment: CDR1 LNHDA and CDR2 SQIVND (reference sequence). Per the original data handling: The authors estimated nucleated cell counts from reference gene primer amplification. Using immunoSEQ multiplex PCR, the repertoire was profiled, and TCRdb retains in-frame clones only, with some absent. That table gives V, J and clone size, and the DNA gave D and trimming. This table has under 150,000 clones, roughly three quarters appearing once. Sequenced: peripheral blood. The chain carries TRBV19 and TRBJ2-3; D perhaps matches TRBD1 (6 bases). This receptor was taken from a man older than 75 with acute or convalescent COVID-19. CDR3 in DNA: TGTGCCAGTAGTATCTCTTACAGGGCAACAAGCACAGATACGCAGTATTTT. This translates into CASSISYRATSTDTQYF.